One and the same sample provided the 2 T cell receptor beta chains below, sequenced in a study of OX40 agonist ivuxolimab in advanced cancers. Only in-frame clones appear in the TCRdb table, and some are missing; sequencing was by immunoSEQ multiplex PCR. The table records approximately 68,000 clones, 75% to 95% of them present only once. The sequencing here drew on CD4+ or CD8+ T cells sorted from blood, taken in a trial of the OX40 agonist ivuxolimab. The receptors were gathered from an adult with an advanced solid tumor such as melanoma, head and neck, liver or kidney cancer.

The chain joins TRBV20-1 to TRBJ2-3; D is unclear. CDR1 DFQATT and CDR2 SNEGSKA come from the germline V gene (reference sequence). V lost 0 bases to trimming and J lost 11 bases, with 9 bases between them. The CDR3 runs to 11 residues. CDR3 nucleotides: TGCAGTGCTAGAGATGGGATCGGGCAGTATTTT. This encodes CSARDGIGQYF.

By sample fraction, this clone is medium-sized (0.01 to 0.1%). This chain connects TRBV9 to TRBJ1-2, with a possible D match to TRBD1 (6 bases). Trimming removed 3 bases from V and 6 bases from J, with 12 bases in between. Germline V gene data show CDR1 as SGDLS and CDR2 as YYNGEE. This CDR3 region has 13 residues. The CDR3 DNA is TGTGCCAGCAGCGCAGGACAGCCTCATGGCTACACCTTC. Protein: CASSAGQPHGYTF.